Listed below are T cell receptor beta chains from one sample, sequenced in a study of OX40 agonist ivuxolimab in advanced cancers. The repertoire was sequenced with immunoSEQ multiplex PCR; TCRdb's copy has only in-frame clones and lacks some. The profile shows tens of thousands of clones, around nine tenths of them singletons. Source: CD4+ or CD8+ T cells sorted from blood, taken in a trial of the OX40 agonist ivuxolimab. The receptors here all came from an adult with an advanced solid tumor such as melanoma, head and neck, liver or kidney cancer. Each CDR3 is given with its conserved first and last residue. Clone size is shown for a subset of rows, as once, few, many or a class of expanded clone.

TRBJ2-7	NA	TRBV16	CASSQSTGIPYEQYF
TRBJ1-2	once	TRBV9	CASSGKGQAHYGYTF
TRBJ2-7	once	TRBV27	CASSFSGGYEQYF
TRBJ2-7	NA	TRBV19	CASAYAPAGEQYF
TRBJ1-2	NA	TRBV27	CASSRGGTGLYGYTF
TRBJ2-6	NA	TRBV19	CASRTGSSGANVLTF
TRBJ2-7	NA	TRBV19	CASSTILGPRDEQYF
TRBJ1-6	NA	TRBV28	CASRRGGANSPLHF
TRBJ1-1	NA	TRBV15	CATQGNPGGKDTEAFF
TRBJ2-1	NA	TRBV28	CASRHKAVSYNEQFF
TRBJ1-1	NA	TRBV6-5	CASRSLLNTEAFF
TRBJ2-3	NA	TRBV11-2	CASSFGGSRFGDTQYF
TRBJ1-1	NA	TRBV28	CASRLMSTEAFF
TRBJ2-1	NA	TRBV19	CATRGEGINYNEQFF
TRBJ2-1	NA	TRBV18	CASSLVGNEQFF
TRBJ2-7	NA	TRBV28	CASSSTADIGNYEQYF
TRBJ2-7	once	TRBV7-2	CASSSGLAGNEQYF
TRBJ2-5	NA	TRBV5-1	CASSLGTSGSLETQYF
TRBJ2-3	NA	TRBV7-2	CASSRTPGLAGGWEQYF
TRBJ2-7	NA	TRBV2	CASRLGTGLYEQYF
TRBJ2-5	NA	TRBV6-5	CATAGQQKETQYF
TRBJ2-7	NA	TRBV6-1	CASSEVLAGTYEQYF
TRBJ2-1	NA	TRBV4-1	CASSQVFGGAYVSYNEQFF
TRBJ1-2	NA	TRBV28	CASITSGQGSYGYTF
TRBJ2-3	NA	TRBV6-1	CASSGTVPDTQYF
TRBJ1-4	NA	TRBV10-3	CASTGGQGEKLFF
TRBJ2-3	NA	TRBV11-2	CASSPGQGVTDTQYF
TRBJ2-4	NA	TRBV6-6	CAGSGTLPAENIQYF
TRBJ1-2	NA	TRBV2	CASRAGDSLTTLGGYTF
TRBJ1-2	NA	TRBV6-1	CASRTVYGYTF
TRBJ2-3	NA	TRBV9	CASSVGTLFLGSPDTQYF
TRBJ2-5	once	TRBV7-9	CASSLGLAGWETQYF
TRBJ1-2	NA	TRBV5-4	CASSLVSGSYGYTF
TRBJ2-5	few	TRBV7-2	CASSLRQIQETQYF
TRBJ1-1	NA	TRBV5-1	CASSLAQGALPEAFF
TRBJ1-1	few	TRBV5-1	CASCEDRNTEAFF
TRBJ2-5	NA	TRBV19	CASSTTGTSGGGETQYF
TRBJ2-3	NA	TRBV11-3	CASSLGTSSSTDTQYF
TRBJ2-1	NA	TRBV5-1	CASSTGPSSYNEQFF
TRBJ2-1	NA	TRBV20-1	CSAILRNEQFF
TRBJ1-1	NA	TRBV25-1	CASSAGERAFF
TRBJ1-3	NA	TRBV7-2	CASSRGQGAGNTIYF
TRBJ1-4	NA	TRBV5-1	CASSFGGRNEKLFF
TRBJ1-5	NA	TRBV6-1	CASRDAYNQPQHF
TRBJ2-5	NA	TRBV6-6	CASSYTEGRETQYF
TRBJ2-3	NA	TRBV11-3	CASSLGLAGADTQYF
TRBJ2-3	NA	TRBV5-1	CASSLGGSGRRSTDTQYF
TRBJ1-2	NA	TRBV6-1	CASSEGGQNYGYTF
TRBJ2-3	NA	TRBV28	CAVSVSTDTQYF
TRBJ2-1	NA	TRBV5-1	CASSGPGQGGSYNEQFF
TRBJ1-1	NA	TRBV6-5	CASSYSNTEAFF
TRBJ1-5	NA	TRBV19	CASSNRLRDSVYSNQPQHF
TRBJ2-7	NA	TRBV5-1	CASSSGNYEQYF
TRBJ1-2	few	TRBV19	CASRDYPYGYTF
TRBJ1-4	NA	TRBV10-1	CASARDRASEKLFF
TRBJ2-7	NA	TRBV28	CASSLGRDYEQYF
TRBJ1-2	NA	TRBV6-5	CASSSGGHQLNYGYTF